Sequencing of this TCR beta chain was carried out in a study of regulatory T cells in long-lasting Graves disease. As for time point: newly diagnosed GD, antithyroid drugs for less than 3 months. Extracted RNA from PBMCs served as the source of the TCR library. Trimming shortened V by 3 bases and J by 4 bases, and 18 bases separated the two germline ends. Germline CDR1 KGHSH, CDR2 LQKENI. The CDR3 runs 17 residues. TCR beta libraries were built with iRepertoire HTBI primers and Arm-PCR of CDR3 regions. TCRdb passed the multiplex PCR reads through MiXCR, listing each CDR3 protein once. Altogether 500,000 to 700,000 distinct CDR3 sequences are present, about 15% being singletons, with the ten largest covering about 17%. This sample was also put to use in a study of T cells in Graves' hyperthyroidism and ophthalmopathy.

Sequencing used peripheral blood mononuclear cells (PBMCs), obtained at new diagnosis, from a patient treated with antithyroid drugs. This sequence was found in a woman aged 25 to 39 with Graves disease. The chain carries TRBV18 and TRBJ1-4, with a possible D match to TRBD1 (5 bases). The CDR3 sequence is CASSPGSGTGSNEKLFF. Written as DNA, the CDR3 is TGTGCCAGCTCACCGGGGTCCGGGACCGGAAGTAATGAAAAACTGTTTTTT.